Below, 21 T cell receptor beta chains from the same sample are listed, as sequenced in a study of shared clonotypes between healthy human individuals. Repertoires were generated with immunoSEQ multiplex PCR, while TCRdb's copy carries only in-frame clones and drops some. The data hold fewer than 850,000 clones, with about 90% observed a single time. Sequenced material: memory CD8+ T cells from PBMCs. Sample subset: CD45RO+ cells pooled with CCR7-negative TemRA cells. Receptor source: a man younger than 35 in good health. Some clones in this sample may be carry-over from other donors' samples.

For this clone: An end of the junction differs from the germline gene, which may be a read error. The rearrangement joins TRBV6-1 to TRBJ2-1, with 12 bases matching TRBD1. Germline CDR1 MNHNS, CDR2 SASEGT. This CDR3 spans 15 amino acids. Here the CDR3 reads CASKGTGGSDNEQFF. The CDR3 DNA reads as TGTGCCAGCAAAGGGACAGGGGGCTCCGACAATGAGCAGTTCTTC.

The chain recombines TRBV12-5 with TRBJ2-1; 14 nucleotides match TRBD2. In germline, CDR1 is LGHNT, CDR2 FRNRAP. The CDR3 runs 17 residues. J gave up 8 bases and V 5 bases, and 11 bases lay outside the gene matches. This chain's CDR3 is CASGMGLAGVLVHEQFF. Here the CDR3 DNA reads TGTGCTAGTGGTATGGGACTAGCGGGAGTTCTGGTGCATGAGCAGTTCTTC.

This clone was recorded once. The chain couples TRBV27 to TRBJ1-1; 7 bases fit TRBD1. CDR3 size: 16 residues. V was clipped by 2 bases and J by 1 base; unmatched bases: 7. CDR1 and CDR2 (germline): MNHEY, SMNVEV (reference sequence). The chain's CDR3 is CASSLRPGQRNTEAFF. In DNA form, the CDR3 reads TGTGCCAGCAGTTTACGGCCGGGACAGAGGAACACTGAAGCTTTCTTT.

This chain links TRBV9 with TRBJ2-2; possible D gene TRBD1, 5 bases. The CDR3 totals 13 residues. The V end lost 4 bases, the J end lost 5 bases, and 9 bases lay between the germline ends. Germline V CDR1 and CDR2: SGDLS, YYNGEE. The CDR3 protein is CASSSGATGELFF. As DNA, the CDR3 is TGTGCCAGCAGCAGTGGGGCAACCGGGGAGCTGTTTTTT.

The chain carries TRBV6-6 and TRBJ1-6, with D unresolved. V was trimmed by 1 base and J by 18 bases, leaving 16 bases between them. Germline V gene sequence: CDR1 MNHNY, CDR2 SVGAGI (reference sequence). This CDR3 has 13 residues. CDR3 sequence (DNA): TGTGCCAGCAGTTACTTCCTCGACCCCGCGCACCACTTT. Protein sequence: CASSYFLDPAHHF.

This clone was counted between two and nine times. The rearrangement joins TRBV10-3 to TRBJ1-4; tentative D call: TRBD1 (5 bases). The V gene's germline CDR1 is ENHRY and CDR2 SYGVKD. V was pared by 3 bases and J by 8 bases, with 19 bases between. The CDR3 extends over 16 amino acids. This CDR3 is CAISEVKVRGVEKLFF. The CDR3 bases are TGTGCCATCAGTGAAGTTAAGGTTAGAGGGGTGGAAAAACTGTTTTTT.

The chain carries TRBV28 and TRBJ2-7; tentative D call: TRBD1 (5 bases). The CDR3 runs to 14 residues. V dropped 7 bases and J dropped 6 bases, with 19 bases sitting between them. Per germline, CDR1 MDHEN and CDR2 SYDVKM. DNA for the CDR3: TGTGCCAGCACCTCTGGGGCAGGGCGGTCCGAGCAGTACTTC. Encoded protein: CASTSGAGRSEQYF.

The CDR3 is CASSLEGRPPSYEQYF. The CDR3 DNA is TGCGCCAGCAGCTTGGAGGGTCGCCCCCCCTCCTACGAGCAGTACTTC. The rearrangement joins TRBV5-1 to TRBJ2-7; D gene uncertain. This CDR3 is 16 amino acids long. The germline V and J ends were trimmed by 0 bases and 0 bases, with 13 bases remaining between them. Germline values: CDR1 SGHRS, CDR2 YFSETQ.

This clone was seen only a few times. This sequence joins TRBV11-2 and TRBJ2-7, with 9 bases fitting TRBD2. The CDR3 is 15 residues long. With V trimmed by 3 bases and J by 2 bases, 5 bases remained unmatched. Germline V gene lookup returns CDR1 SGHAT and CDR2 FQNNGV. Here the CDR3 DNA reads TGTGCCAGCAGCTTTCCGGGACTAGCCCCCTACGAGCAGTACTTC. Translated, it gives CASSFPGLAPYEQYF. Supplemented by reference TRBV11-2 and TRBJ2-7, the full variable domain reads EAGVAQSPRYKIIEKRQSVAFWCNPISGHATLYWYQQILGQGPKLLIQFQNNGVVDDSQLPKDRFSAERLKGVDSTLKIQPAKLEDSAVYLCASSFPGLAPYEQYFGPGTRLTVT.

This clone was detected a few times. DNA of the CDR3: TGTGCCTGGAGTTACAGGGATGGCTACACCTTC. Translation gives CAWSYRDGYTF. The chain has TRBV30 and TRBJ1-2; a possible D gene is TRBD1 (6 bases). Per germline, CDR1 GTSNPN and CDR2 SVGIG (reference sequence). Trimming removed 2 bases at V and 6 bases at J, with 7 bases between. CDR3 length equals 11 residues.

The chain uses TRBV9 and TRBJ1-5; tentatively, D is TRBD1 (6 bases). Per the germline V gene, CDR1 is SGDLS and CDR2 is YYNGEE. This CDR3 region has 15 residues. Trimming pared 4 bases from V and 1 base from J, leaving 12 bases between. The CDR3 spells CASSQSGASNQPQHF. The CDR3 coding sequence is TGTGCCAGCAGCCAATCAGGGGCAAGCAATCAGCCCCAGCATTTT.

This clone was counted between two and nine times. The rearrangement uses TRBV15 and TRBJ2-5; tentatively, D is TRBD2 (6 bases). CDR1 and CDR2 (germline): LNHNV, YYDKDF (reference sequence). The CDR3 is 14 amino acids. The V and J ends lost 7 bases and 5 bases respectively, with 17 bases between them. The CDR3 DNA sequence: TGTGCCACCATCCAACGGGGCGGGACCGAGACCCAGTACTTC. Protein product: CATIQRGGTETQYF.

The genes are TRBV15 and TRBJ2-7; D is uncertain. Trimming removed 5 bases at V and 3 bases at J, with 17 bases between. The CDR3 has 15 amino acids. In germline, CDR1 is LNHNV, CDR2 YYDKDF (reference sequence). CDR3 region: CATSETVQSIYEQYF. The CDR3 DNA reads TGTGCCACCAGCGAAACAGTTCAATCGATCTACGAGCAGTACTTC.

The chain links TRBV5-1 to TRBJ1-5; D gene ambiguous. V was clipped by 4 bases and J by 7 bases, with 12 bases between them. The germline CDR1 and CDR2 sequences are SGHRS and YFSETQ. This CDR3 has 13 amino acids. The CDR3 coding sequence is TGCGCCAGCAGCGACGCCGGGCCCCAGCCCCAGCATTTT. Residues: CASSDAGPQPQHF.

The rearrangement joins TRBV19 to TRBJ1-1, with unresolved D. Germline V gene data show CDR1 as LNHDA and CDR2 as SQIVND (reference sequence). V dropped 5 bases and J dropped 5 bases, with 18 bases sitting between them. This CDR3 is built from 15 residues. CDR3 in amino acids: CASSVFPDGGTEAFF. The DNA for the CDR3 is TGTGCCAGTAGTGTTTTCCCGGACGGTGGTACTGAAGCTTTCTTT.

The CDR3 is CASSSATDRGQRAFF. DNA for the CDR3: TGTGCCAGCAGCTCCGCTACTGACAGGGGACAAAGGGCTTTCTTT. This chain links TRBV7-9 with TRBJ1-1, with 8 bases lining up with TRBD1. The V gene's germline CDR1 is SEHNR and CDR2 FQNEAQ (reference sequence). V lost 4 bases to trimming and J lost 11 bases; unmatched junction nucleotides: 15. The CDR3 extends over 15 amino acids.

The rearrangement uses TRBV19 and TRBJ1-1; TRBD1 matches 8 bases. The trim removed 5 bases at V and 2 bases at J, leaving 7 bases unmatched. CDR1 and CDR2 (germline): LNHDA, SQIVND (reference sequence). The CDR3 spans 15 residues. The CDR3: CASSYSGTGNTEAFF. CDR3 bases: TGTGCCAGTAGTTACTCCGGGACAGGAAACACTGAAGCTTTCTTT.

V gene TRBV7-6 combines with J gene TRBJ2-7; 10 bases are a match to TRBD1. V lost 4 bases to trimming and J lost 5 bases; unmatched junction nucleotides: 8. CDR1 and CDR2 from the germline V gene are SGHVS and FNYEAQ. CDR3 length equals 15 residues. The CDR3 DNA follows: TGTGCCAGCAGCTCTCCGGGACAGGGGTGGGACGAGCAGTACTTC. As protein: CASSSPGQGWDEQYF.

The chain uses TRBV27 and TRBJ2-3; 10 positions match TRBD2. This CDR3 is built from 18 residues. Germline V lookup: CDR1 MNHEY, CDR2 SMNVEV (reference sequence). V trimming: 2 bases; J trimming: 1 base; junction bases outside the gene matches: 9. The CDR3 is CASSLVGLANAGTDTQYF. For the CDR3, the DNA is TGTGCCAGCAGTTTAGTGGGACTAGCGAATGCGGGCACAGATACGCAGTATTTT.

The chain uses TRBV28 and TRBJ1-2; D is ambiguous. Germline values: CDR1 MDHEN, CDR2 SYDVKM. With 5 bases removed from V and 7 bases from J, the gap between germline ends came to 26 bases. The CDR3 extends over 17 amino acids. DNA for the CDR3: TGTGCCAGCAGTCCCTTACGAATCGTGAGGCCATGGGGTGGCTACACCTTC. This codes for CASSPLRIVRPWGGYTF.

V and J are TRBV27 and TRBJ2-7; D may be TRBD1 (5 bases). The germline V gene encodes CDR1 MNHEY and CDR2 SMNVEV (reference sequence). The CDR3 runs to 13 residues. Trimming left V 2 bases short and J 6 bases short, with 11 bases between. DNA of the CDR3: TGTGCCAGCAGTTTAAATTCAGGGCGCGAGCAGTACTTC. Translated, it gives CASSLNSGREQYF.